A single sample gave rise to the 18 T cell receptor beta chains below, sequenced in a study of T cells after yellow fever vaccination. TCRdb itself ran the 5' RACE reads through MiXCR, one entry per CDR3 protein. This sample has 340,000 or so distinct CDR3 sequences, with 12% found just once. The sequencing used CD4+ T cells sorted from PBMCs, collected 15 days after the yellow fever booster vaccination. The receptors shown here come from a young man who received the YFV17D yellow fever vaccine.

This clonotype came up a few times. The genes are TRBV29-1 and TRBJ2-3; either TRBD1 or TRBD2 may supply D (7 bases each). The CDR3 consists of 15 residues. The germline V and J ends were trimmed by 6 bases and 3 bases, with 19 bases remaining between them. Germline CDR1 SQVTM, CDR2 ANQGSEA. CDR3 residues: CSVWGGQGVTDTQYF. In nucleotides, the CDR3 is TGCAGCGTCTGGGGGGGCCAGGGGGTTACAGATACGCAGTATTTT.

Details on this clonotype: An end of the junction differs from the germline gene, which may be a read error. This chain links TRBV7-2 with TRBJ2-5, with 10 bases identical to TRBD2. Germline V CDR1 and CDR2: SGHTA, FQGNSA. The CDR3 loop spans 14 amino acids. DNA of the CDR3: TGTGCCAGCAGCATAGCGGGGGGACAAGAGACCCAGTACTTC. It is translated as CASSIAGGQETQYF.

This clonotype was seen a handful of times. J is TRBJ1-1 and V is TRBV6-5; D gene unclear. This CDR3 comprises 12 residues. Germline V lookup: CDR1 MNHEY, CDR2 SVGAGI. Trimming shortened V by 8 bases and J by 5 bases, and 12 bases separated the two germline ends. Here the CDR3 DNA reads TGTGCCAGCGGTGTCGGGAGTACTGAAGCTTTCTTT. Translating gives CASGVGSTEAFF.

This clonotype was seen only a few times. The J gene is TRBJ2-3, the V gene TRBV7-2, with TRBD1 matching over 9 bases. V lost 5 bases, J lost 2 bases, and 2 bases stayed unmatched. CDR3 length: 14 residues. Per the germline V gene, CDR1 is SGHTA and CDR2 is FQGNSA. CDR3 protein: CASSRTGATDTQYF. In DNA, the CDR3 is TGTGCCAGCAGCCGGACAGGGGCCACAGATACGCAGTATTTT.

This clonotype has just one count. A read error may be the cause here, since a much bigger clone is one base away. The chain joins TRBV5-1 to TRBJ2-3; possibly TRBD2 for D (5 bases). Germline V lookup: CDR1 SGHRS, CDR2 YFSETQ. This CDR3 spans 13 amino acids. DNA for the CDR3: TGCGCCTGCAGCTTGGAGGCCACAGATACGCAGTATTTT. Its translation is CACSLEATDTQYF.

This clonotype was picked up a small number of times. V gene TRBV2 combines with J gene TRBJ2-1; D remains ambiguous. Germline values: CDR1 SNHLY, CDR2 FYNNEI. The CDR3 is 14 residues long. Trimming took 8 bases from V and 0 from J, leaving 11 bases between them. The CDR3 loop reads CASSFHSSYNEQFF. CDR3 coding DNA: TGTGCCAGCTCTTTCCATAGCTCCTACAATGAGCAGTTCTTC. Drawing the rest from reference TRBV2 and TRBJ2-1, the complete variable domain is EPEVTQTPSHQVTQMGQEVILRCVPISNHLYFYWYRQILGQKVEFLVSFYNNEISEKSEIFDDQFSVERPDGSNFTLKIRSTKLEDSAMYFCASSFHSSYNEQFFGPGTRLTVL.

The sample holds many counts of this clonotype. The V gene is TRBV7-2, the J gene TRBJ2-1; 7 bases are a match to TRBD1. The J segment lost 2 bases and the V segment lost 0 bases, leaving 1 base of the junction unmatched. CDR3 length: 15 residues. The V gene's germline CDR1 is SGHTA and CDR2 FQGNSA. The CDR3 spells CASSLAGTAYNEQFF. The DNA of the CDR3 is TGTGCCAGCAGCTTAGCCGGGACAGCCTACAATGAGCAGTTCTTC.

V and J are TRBV3-1 and TRBJ1-4; the D is unclear. The CDR3 is made up of 14 amino acids. Germline CDR1 LGHDT, CDR2 YNNKEL (reference sequence). Trimming stripped 3 bases from V and 8 bases from J, with 13 bases between. This CDR3 reads CASSQNRHSEKLFF. The CDR3 coding sequence is TGTGCCAGCAGCCAGAATCGACATTCCGAAAAACTGTTTTTT.

In regard to this clonotype: At one end, the junction sequence differs from germline, possibly due to a read error. This sequence joins TRBV18 and TRBJ1-2; D unresolved. The CDR3 is 13 amino acids. The germline V gene encodes CDR1 KGHSH and CDR2 LQKENI. The DNA for the CDR3 is TGTGCCAGCTCCCCACCGGAATACTATGGCTACACCTTC. It encodes CASSPPEYYGYTF.

In DNA form, the CDR3 reads TGTGCCAGCAGCCAAGATTCTAGCGGGGGCACAGATACGCAGTATTTT. Translation gives CASSQDSSGGTDTQYF. The chain employs TRBV4-2 and TRBJ2-3; 9 bases agree with TRBD2. Germline V gene sequence: CDR1 LGHNA, CDR2 YNFKEQ. Trimming removed 0 bases from V and 1 base from J; junction bases left unmatched: 2. This CDR3 is built from 16 residues.

The chain employs TRBV6-2 or TRBV6-3 and TRBJ2-5; D is ambiguous. Germline V gives CDR1 MNHEY, CDR2 SVGEGT. V lost 4 bases, J lost 5 bases, and 8 bases lay in between. The CDR3 has 12 residues. The CDR3: CASSWPEETQYF. The CDR3 DNA sequence: TGTGCCAGCAGTTGGCCGGAGGAGACCCAGTACTTC.

The chain has TRBV10-3 and TRBJ2-3; 11 bases align to TRBD2. The CDR3 sequence is 16 residues long. Germline V gene sequence: CDR1 ENHRY, CDR2 SYGVKD. V shed 2 bases and J 1 base; nucleotides not matched to a gene: 2. CDR3 DNA: TGTGCCATCAGTGAGCTACTAGCGGGGGGCACAGATACGCAGTATTTT. Amino acid sequence: CAISELLAGGTDTQYF.

This clonotype has at least ten counts. The genes are TRBV20-1 and TRBJ2-3; D perhaps matches TRBD2 (5 bases). This CDR3 region has 17 residues. V lost 2 bases to trimming and J lost 1 base, with 19 bases between them. Germline CDR1 DFQATT, CDR2 SNEGSKA (reference sequence). The CDR3 DNA reads as TGCAGTGCTAGAAGTCCAGGATTCAAGGGAGGCACAGATACGCAGTATTTT. Translated: CSARSPGFKGGTDTQYF.

This rearrangement joins TRBV19 to TRBJ2-2; TRBD2 matches at 13 bases. Germline V gene lookup returns CDR1 LNHDA and CDR2 SQIVND (reference sequence). V shed 7 bases, J shed 7 bases, and the junction held 6 bases outside the gene matches. The CDR3 spans 15 residues. The CDR3 region has the DNA TGTGCCAGTATCCCCGGGACTAGCGGGATCGGGGAGCTGTTTTTT. This translates into CASIPGTSGIGELFF.

A word on this clonotype: Being one base from a much bigger clone, this may be a read error. The V gene is TRBV7-2, the J gene TRBJ1-1, with D unclear. The CDR3 has 13 amino acids. Per germline, CDR1 SGHTA and CDR2 FQGNSA. The V gene lost 5 bases and the J gene lost 0 bases, with 7 bases spanning the gap. The CDR3 here is CASSHGVNTEAFF. As DNA, the CDR3 is TGTGCCAGCAGCCACGGGGTGAACACTGAAGCTTTCTTT.

This clonotype was counted only a few times. The CDR3: CASSLRTFQETQYF. CDR3 DNA sequence: TGTGCCAGCAGTTTAAGGACCTTCCAAGAGACCCAGTACTTC. V and J are TRBV27 and TRBJ2-5; D unclear. The CDR3 runs to 14 residues. V was pared by 2 bases and J by 1 base, with 8 bases between. In germline, CDR1 is MNHEY, CDR2 SMNVEV (reference sequence).

J is TRBJ2-1 and V is TRBV20-1, with D possibly TRBD2 on 5 matching bases. Germline CDR1 reads DFQATT; CDR2 reads SNEGSKA (reference sequence). The CDR3 length is 14 residues. V was shortened by 6 bases and J by 5 bases, with 17 bases between the two germline ends. CDR3 sequence: CSASGQPHDNEQFF. Written as DNA, the CDR3 is TGCAGTGCAAGCGGCCAACCACACGACAATGAGCAGTTCTTC.

At least ten counts were recorded for this clonotype. The gene calls are TRBV28 and TRBJ2-1; weak D call: TRBD1 (6 bases). The CDR3 contains 13 residues. Germline V gene lookup returns CDR1 MDHEN and CDR2 SYDVKM. With 3 bases removed from V and 9 bases from J, the gap between germline ends came to 12 bases. In nucleotides, the CDR3 is TGTGCCAGCAGTTTCTTAGGGGGTATTGAGCAGTTCTTC. As protein: CASSFLGGIEQFF.